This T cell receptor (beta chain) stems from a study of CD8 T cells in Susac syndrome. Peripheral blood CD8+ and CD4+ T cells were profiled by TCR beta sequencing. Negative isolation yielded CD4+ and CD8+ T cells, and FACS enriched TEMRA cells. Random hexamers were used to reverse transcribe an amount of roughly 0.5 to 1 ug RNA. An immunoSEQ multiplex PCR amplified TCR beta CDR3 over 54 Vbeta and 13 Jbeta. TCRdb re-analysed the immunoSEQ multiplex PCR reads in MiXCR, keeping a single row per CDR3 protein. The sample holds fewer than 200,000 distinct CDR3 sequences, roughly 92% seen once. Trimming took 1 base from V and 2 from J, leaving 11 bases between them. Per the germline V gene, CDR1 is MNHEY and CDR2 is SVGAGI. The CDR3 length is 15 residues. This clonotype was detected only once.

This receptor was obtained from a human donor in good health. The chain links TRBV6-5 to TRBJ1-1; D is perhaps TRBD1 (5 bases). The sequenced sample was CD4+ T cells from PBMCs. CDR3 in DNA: TGTGCCAGCAGTTACTTGGGACCCCTTAACACTGAAGCTTTCTTT. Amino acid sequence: CASSYLGPLNTEAFF.